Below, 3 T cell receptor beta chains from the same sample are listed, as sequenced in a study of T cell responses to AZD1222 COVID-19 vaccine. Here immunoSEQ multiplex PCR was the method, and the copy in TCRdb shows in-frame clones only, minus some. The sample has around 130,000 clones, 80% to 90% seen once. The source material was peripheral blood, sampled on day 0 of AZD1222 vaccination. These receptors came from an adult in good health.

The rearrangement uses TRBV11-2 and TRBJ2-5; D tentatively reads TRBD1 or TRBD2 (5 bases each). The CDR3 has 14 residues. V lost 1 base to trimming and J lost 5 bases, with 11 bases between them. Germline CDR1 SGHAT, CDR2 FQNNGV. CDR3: CASSLGGLGETQYF. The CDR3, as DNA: TGTGCCAGCAGCTTAGGGGGGTTGGGGGAGACCCAGTACTTC.

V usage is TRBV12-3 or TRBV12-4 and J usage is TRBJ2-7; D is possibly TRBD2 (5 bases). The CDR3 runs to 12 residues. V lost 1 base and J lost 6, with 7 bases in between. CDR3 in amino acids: CASSLVAGEQYF. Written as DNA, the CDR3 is TGTGCCAGCAGTTTAGTGGCGGGCGAGCAGTACTTC.

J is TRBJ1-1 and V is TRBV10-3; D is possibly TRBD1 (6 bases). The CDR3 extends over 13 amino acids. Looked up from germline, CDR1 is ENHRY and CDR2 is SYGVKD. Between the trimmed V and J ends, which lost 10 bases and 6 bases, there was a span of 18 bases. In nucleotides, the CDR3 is TGTGCCACCGATGGGGGGGCGACCCCTGAAGCTTTCTTT. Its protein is CATDGGATPEAFF.